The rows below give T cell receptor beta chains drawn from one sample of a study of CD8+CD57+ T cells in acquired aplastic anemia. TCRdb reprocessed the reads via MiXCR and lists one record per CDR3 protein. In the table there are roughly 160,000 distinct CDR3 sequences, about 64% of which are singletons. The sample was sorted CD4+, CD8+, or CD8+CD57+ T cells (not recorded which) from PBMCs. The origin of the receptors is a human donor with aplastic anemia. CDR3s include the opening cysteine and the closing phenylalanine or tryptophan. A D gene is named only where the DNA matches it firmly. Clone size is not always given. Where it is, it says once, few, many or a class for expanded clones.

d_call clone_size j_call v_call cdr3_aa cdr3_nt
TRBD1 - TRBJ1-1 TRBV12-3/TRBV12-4 CASSTGVATEAFF TGTGCCAGCAGTACAGGGGTTGCCACTGAAGCTTTCTTT
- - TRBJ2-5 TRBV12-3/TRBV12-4 CASSYSTPLRDETQYF TGTGCCAGCAGTTACTCGACCCCACTCAGGGACGAGACCCAGTACTTC
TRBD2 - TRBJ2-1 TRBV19 CASSSSPGTRGNEQFF TGTGCCAGTAGTTCCTCTCCCGGGACTAGGGGCAATGAGCAGTTCTTC
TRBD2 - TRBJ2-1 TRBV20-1 CSARDGLADYNEQFF TGCAGTGCTAGAGATGGACTAGCGGACTACAATGAGCAGTTCTTC
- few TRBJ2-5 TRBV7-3 CASSPQPGTQYF TGTGCCAGCAGCCCCCAGCCCGGGACCCAGTACTTC
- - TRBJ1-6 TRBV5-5 CASSLRGDDTPLHF TGTGCCAGCAGCTTGAGGGGCGACGATACACCCCTCCACTTT
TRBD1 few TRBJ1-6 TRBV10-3 CAIKQGADSPLHF TGTGCCATCAAACAGGGGGCTGATTCACCCCTCCACTTT
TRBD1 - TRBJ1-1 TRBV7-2 CASSFQTGRATEAFF TGTGCCAGCAGCTTCCAGACAGGGCGGGCCACTGAAGCTTTCTTT
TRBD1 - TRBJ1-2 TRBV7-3 CASSQGPGQWTYGYTF TGTGCCAGCAGCCAGGGGCCGGGACAGTGGACCTATGGCTACACCTTC
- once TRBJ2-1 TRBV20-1 CSSYNEQFF TGCAGCTCCTACAATGAGCAGTTCTTC
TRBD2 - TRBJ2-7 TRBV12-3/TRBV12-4 CASDTGGNYEQYF TGTGCCTCGGACACGGGGGGTAACTACGAGCAGTACTTC
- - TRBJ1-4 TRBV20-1 CSARDIRGGEKLFF TGCAGTGCTAGAGATATTAGGGGCGGCGAAAAACTGTTTTTT
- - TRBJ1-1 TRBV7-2 CASAKSKNTEAFF TGTGCCAGCGCAAAGAGTAAGAACACTGAAGCTTTCTTT
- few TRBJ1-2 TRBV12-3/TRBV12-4 CASGRWTYGYTF TGTGCCAGCGGAAGGTGGACGTACGGCTACACCTTC
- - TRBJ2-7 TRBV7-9 CASSPHRGLSYEQYF TGTGCCAGCAGCCCTCACCGGGGACTGTCCTACGAGCAGTACTTC
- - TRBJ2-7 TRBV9 CASSVGQTSSYEQYF TGTGCCAGCAGCGTAGGTCAGACCTCCTCCTACGAGCAGTACTTC
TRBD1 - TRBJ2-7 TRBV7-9 CASSPKWGRPNTGTGDFCEQYF TGTGCCAGCAGCCCAAAGTGGGGACGCCCGAACACCGGGACAGGAGATTTCTGCGAGCAGTACTTC
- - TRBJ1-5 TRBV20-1 CSVGRKNQPQHF TGCAGTGTCGGACGGAAAAATCAGCCCCAGCATTTT
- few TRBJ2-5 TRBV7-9 CASSQSGIDVAQYF TGTGCCAGCAGCCAGAGTGGGATAGACGTGGCCCAGTACTTC
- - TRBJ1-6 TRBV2 CASSLSQGSGSPLHF TGTGCCAGCAGTCTCTCCCAGGGTAGTGGTTCACCCCTCCACTTT